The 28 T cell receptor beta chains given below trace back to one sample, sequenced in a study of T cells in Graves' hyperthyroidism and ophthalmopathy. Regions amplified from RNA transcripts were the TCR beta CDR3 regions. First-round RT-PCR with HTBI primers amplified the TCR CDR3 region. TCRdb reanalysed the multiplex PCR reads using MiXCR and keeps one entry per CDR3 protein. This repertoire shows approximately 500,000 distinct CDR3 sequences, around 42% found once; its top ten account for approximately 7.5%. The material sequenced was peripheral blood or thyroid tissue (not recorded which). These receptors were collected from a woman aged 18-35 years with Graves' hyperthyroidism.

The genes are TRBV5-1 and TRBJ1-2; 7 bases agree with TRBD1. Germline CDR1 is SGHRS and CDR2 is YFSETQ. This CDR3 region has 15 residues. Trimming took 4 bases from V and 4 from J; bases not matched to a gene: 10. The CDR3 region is CASSVRQGGSYGYTF. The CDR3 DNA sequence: TGCGCCAGCAGCGTCCGACAGGGAGGGAGCTATGGCTACACCTTC.

The CDR3 DNA reads TGCAGCAGTTTTTCCGCCTACGAGCAGTACTTC. Protein product: CSSFSAYEQYF. This chain uses TRBV29-1 with TRBJ2-7, with unresolved D. The CDR3 extends over 11 amino acids. Germline V gene lookup returns CDR1 SQVTM and CDR2 ANQGSEA. V lost 8 bases, J lost 2 bases, and 10 bases lay in between.

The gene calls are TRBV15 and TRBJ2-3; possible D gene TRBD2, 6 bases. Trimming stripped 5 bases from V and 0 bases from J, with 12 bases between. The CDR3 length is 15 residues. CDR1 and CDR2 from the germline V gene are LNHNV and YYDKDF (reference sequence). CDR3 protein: CATSFGGSSTDTQYF. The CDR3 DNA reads TGTGCCACCAGCTTCGGAGGGTCTAGCACAGATACGCAGTATTTT.

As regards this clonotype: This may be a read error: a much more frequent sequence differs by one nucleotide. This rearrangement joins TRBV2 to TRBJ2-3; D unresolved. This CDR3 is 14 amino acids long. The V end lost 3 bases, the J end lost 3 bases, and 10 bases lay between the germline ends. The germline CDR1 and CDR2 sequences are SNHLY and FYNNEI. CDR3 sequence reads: CASSEGLSTDTQYF. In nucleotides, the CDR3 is TGTGCCAGCAGTGAGGGTTTGAGTACAGATACGCAGTATTTT.

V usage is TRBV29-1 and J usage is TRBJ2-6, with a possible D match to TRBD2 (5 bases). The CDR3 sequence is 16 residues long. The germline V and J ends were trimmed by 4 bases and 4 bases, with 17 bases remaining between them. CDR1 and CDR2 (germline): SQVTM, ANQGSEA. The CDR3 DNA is TGCAGCGTTGTGTCGGAGGAAGGTACCGGGGCCAACGTCCTGACTTTC. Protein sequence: CSVVSEEGTGANVLTF.

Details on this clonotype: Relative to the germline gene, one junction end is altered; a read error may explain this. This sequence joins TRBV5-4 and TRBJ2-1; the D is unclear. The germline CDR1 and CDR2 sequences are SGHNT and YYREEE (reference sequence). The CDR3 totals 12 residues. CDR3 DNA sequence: TGTGCCGGCAGCATAGTGGGCAATGAGCAGTTCTTC. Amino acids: CAGSIVGNEQFF. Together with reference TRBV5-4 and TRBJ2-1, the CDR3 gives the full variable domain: ETGVTQSPTHLIKTRGQQVTLRCSSQSGHNTVSWYQQALGQGPQFIFQYYREEENGRGNFPPRFSGLQFPNYSSELNVNALELDDSALYLCAGSIVGNEQFFGPGTRLTVL.

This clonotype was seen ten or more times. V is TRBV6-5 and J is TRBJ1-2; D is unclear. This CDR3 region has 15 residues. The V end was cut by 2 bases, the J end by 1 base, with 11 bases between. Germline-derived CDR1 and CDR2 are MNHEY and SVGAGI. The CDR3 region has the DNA TGTGCCAGCAGTTACGGAGTCGAGGTTAACTATGGCTACACCTTC. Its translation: CASSYGVEVNYGYTF.

DNA of the CDR3: TGTGCCAGCAGCGGACAGGGGAGCCCCTACGAGCAGTTCTTC. Amino acid sequence: CASSGQGSPYEQFF. V usage is TRBV2 and J usage is TRBJ2-7, with 9 positions matching TRBD1. The J call may be incorrect, as the DNA end agrees better with TRBJ2-1. The CDR3 runs 14 residues. The germline gives CDR1 SNHLY, CDR2 FYNNEI.

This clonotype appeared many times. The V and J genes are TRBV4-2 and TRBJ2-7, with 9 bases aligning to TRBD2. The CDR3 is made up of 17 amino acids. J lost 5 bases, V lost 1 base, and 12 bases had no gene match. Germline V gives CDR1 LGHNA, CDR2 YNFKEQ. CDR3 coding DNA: TGTGCCAGCAGCCAAGCAGGGGCGGGAGGGCCAATAGACGAGCAGTACTTC. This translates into CASSQAGAGGPIDEQYF.

CDR3 residues: CSASRTSGENEQFF. The CDR3 DNA follows: TGCAGTGCTAGTAGAACTAGCGGGGAGAATGAGCAGTTCTTC. The genes are TRBV20-1 and TRBJ2-1; 10 nucleotides agree with TRBD2. The V segment lost 3 bases and the J segment 7 bases; nucleotides outside the gene matches: 6. CDR1 is DFQATT, CDR2 SNEGSKA, per germline (reference sequence). This CDR3 comprises 14 residues.

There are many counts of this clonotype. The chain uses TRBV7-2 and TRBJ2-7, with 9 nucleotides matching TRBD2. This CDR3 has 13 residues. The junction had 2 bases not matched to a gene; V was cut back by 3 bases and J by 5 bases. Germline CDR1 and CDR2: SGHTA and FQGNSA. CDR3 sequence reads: CASSLLAGNEQYF. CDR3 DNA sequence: TGTGCCAGCAGCTTGCTAGCGGGAAACGAGCAGTACTTC.

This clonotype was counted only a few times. The CDR3 DNA reads TGTGCCAGCAGTGGACAGGGTTATTCGCATGGCTACACCTTC. Its protein product is CASSGQGYSHGYTF. The chain is built from TRBV2 and TRBJ1-2; 7 bases are shared with TRBD1. V was clipped by 4 bases and J by 6 bases; unmatched bases: 8. CDR1 is SNHLY, CDR2 FYNNEI, per germline. The CDR3 covers 14 residues.

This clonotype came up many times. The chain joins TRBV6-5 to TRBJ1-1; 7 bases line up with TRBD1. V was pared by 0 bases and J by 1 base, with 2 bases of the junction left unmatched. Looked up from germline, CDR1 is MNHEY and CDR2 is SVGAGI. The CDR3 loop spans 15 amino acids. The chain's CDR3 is CASSYSGQANTEAFF. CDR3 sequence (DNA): TGTGCCAGCAGTTACTCCGGACAGGCGAACACTGAAGCTTTCTTT.

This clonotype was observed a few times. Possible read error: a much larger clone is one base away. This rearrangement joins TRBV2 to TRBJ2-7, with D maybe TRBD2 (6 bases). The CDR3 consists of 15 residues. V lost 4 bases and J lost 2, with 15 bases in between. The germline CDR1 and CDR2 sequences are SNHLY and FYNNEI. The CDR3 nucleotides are TGTGCCAGCAGTGCGGTTAGCGGACAAACCTACGAGCAGTACTTC. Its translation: CASSAVSGQTYEQYF.

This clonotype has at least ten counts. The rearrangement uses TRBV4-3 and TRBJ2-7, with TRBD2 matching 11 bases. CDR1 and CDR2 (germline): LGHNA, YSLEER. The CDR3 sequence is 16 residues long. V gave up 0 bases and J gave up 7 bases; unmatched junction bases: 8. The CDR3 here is CASSQDTSGLAGEQYF. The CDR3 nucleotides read TGCGCCAGCAGCCAAGATACGAGTGGACTAGCGGGTGAGCAGTACTTC.

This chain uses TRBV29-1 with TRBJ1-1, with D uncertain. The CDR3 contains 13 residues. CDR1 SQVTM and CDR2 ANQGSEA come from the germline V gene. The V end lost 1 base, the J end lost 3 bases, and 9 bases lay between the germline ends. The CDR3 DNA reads TGCAGCGTTGAAGGGGCACGGCACACTGAAGCTTTCTTT. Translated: CSVEGARHTEAFF.

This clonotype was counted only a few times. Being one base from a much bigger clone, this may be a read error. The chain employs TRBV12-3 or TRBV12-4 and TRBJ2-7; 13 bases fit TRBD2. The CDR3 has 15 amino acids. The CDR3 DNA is TGTGCCAGCAGTGCCACTAGCGGGAGGGCGTTAGAGCAGCACTTC. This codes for CASSATSGRALEQHF.

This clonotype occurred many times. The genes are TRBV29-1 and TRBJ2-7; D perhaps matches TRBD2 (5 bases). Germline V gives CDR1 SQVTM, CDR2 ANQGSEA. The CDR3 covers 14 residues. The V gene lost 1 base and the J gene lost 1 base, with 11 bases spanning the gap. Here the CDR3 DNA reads TGCAGCGTTGAAGTCTCCGGGAATTCCTACGAGCAGTACTTC. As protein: CSVEVSGNSYEQYF.

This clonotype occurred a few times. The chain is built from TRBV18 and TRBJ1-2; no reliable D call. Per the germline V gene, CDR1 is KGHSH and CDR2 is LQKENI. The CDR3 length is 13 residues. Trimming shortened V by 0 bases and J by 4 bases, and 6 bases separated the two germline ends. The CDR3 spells CASSPPRSYGYTF. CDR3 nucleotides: TGTGCCAGCTCACCACCCAGGTCCTATGGCTACACCTTC.

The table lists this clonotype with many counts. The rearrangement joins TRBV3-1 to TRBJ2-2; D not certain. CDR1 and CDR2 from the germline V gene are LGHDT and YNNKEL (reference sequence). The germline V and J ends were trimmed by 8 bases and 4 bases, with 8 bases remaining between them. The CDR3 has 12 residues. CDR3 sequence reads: CASLTRTGELFF. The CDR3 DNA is TGTGCCAGCTTGACTCGCACCGGGGAGCTGTTTTTT. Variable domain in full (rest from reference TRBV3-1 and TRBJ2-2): DTAVSQTPKYLVTQMGNDKSIKCEQNLGHDTMYWYKQDSKKFLKIMFSYNNKELIINETVPNRFSPKSPDKAHLNLHINSLELGDSAVYFCASLTRTGELFFGEGSRLTVL.

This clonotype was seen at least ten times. Here the CDR3 DNA reads TGTGCCAGCAGCACCAGGACAGGCGGAGAGACCCAGTACTTC. Residues: CASSTRTGGETQYF. The chain joins TRBV11-3 to TRBJ2-5, with 7 bases fitting TRBD1. Germline lookup yields CDR1 SGHNT and CDR2 YENEEA. V was pared by 5 bases and J by 4 bases, with 7 bases of the junction left unmatched. This CDR3 is 14 amino acids long.

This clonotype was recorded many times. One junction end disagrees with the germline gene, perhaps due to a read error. CDR3 amino acids: CASSLEGSGELFF. In DNA form, the CDR3 reads TGTGCCAGCAGCTTAGAGGGGTCCGGGGAGCTGTTTTTT. The V call is TRBV5-1, the J call TRBJ2-2; D could derive from TRBD1 or TRBD2 (5 bases each). Germline V gene lookup returns CDR1 SGHRS and CDR2 YFSETQ. This CDR3 contains 13 residues. The variable domain in full, completed from reference TRBV5-1 and TRBJ2-2, reads KAGVTQTPRYLIKTRGQQVTLSCSPISGHRSVSWYQQTPGQGLQFLFEYFSETQRNKGNFPGRFSGRQFSNSRSEMNVSTLELGDSALYLCASSLEGSGELFFGEGSRLTVL.

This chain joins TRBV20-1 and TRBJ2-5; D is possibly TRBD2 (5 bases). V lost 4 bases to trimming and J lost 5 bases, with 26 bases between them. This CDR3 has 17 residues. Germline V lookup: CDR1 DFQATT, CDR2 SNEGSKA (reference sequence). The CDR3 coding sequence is TGCAGTGCTACTAGCCCCAGATCCACCGATGAAGGGGAGACCCAGTACTTC. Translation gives CSATSPRSTDEGETQYF.

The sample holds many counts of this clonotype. The CDR3 DNA follows: TGTGCCAGCAGCTCCCGGGACAGGGAAGGAAAACTGTTTTTT. As protein: CASSSRDREGKLFF. The genes are TRBV27 and TRBJ1-4, with 9 bases lining up with TRBD1. The V and J ends lost 6 bases and 10 bases, in that order; junction bases with no gene match: 9. Germline values: CDR1 MNHEY, CDR2 SMNVEV (reference sequence). This CDR3 is 14 amino acids long.

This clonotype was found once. CDR3 residues: CASSQTSGSPYNEQYF. In nucleotides, the CDR3 is TGTGCCAGCAGCCAAACTAGCGGGAGTCCCTACAATGAGCAGTACTTC. The chain links TRBV7-6 to TRBJ2-1; 11 nucleotides align to TRBD2. The J call may be mistaken, given a closer DNA end match to TRBJ2-7. In germline, CDR1 is SGHVS, CDR2 FNYEAQ. The CDR3 has 16 amino acids.

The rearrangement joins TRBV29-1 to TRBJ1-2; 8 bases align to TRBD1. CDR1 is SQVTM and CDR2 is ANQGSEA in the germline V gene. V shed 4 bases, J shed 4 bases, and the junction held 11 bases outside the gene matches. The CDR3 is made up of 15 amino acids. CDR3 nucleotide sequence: TGCAGCGTTGTTCCGCAGGGGGCGACCCTCTATGGCTACACCTTC. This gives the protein CSVVPQGATLYGYTF.

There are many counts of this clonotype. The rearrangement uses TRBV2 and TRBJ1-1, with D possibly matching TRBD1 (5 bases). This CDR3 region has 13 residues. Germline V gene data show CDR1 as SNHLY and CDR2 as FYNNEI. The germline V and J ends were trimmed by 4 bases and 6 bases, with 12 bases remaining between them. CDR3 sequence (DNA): TGTGCCAGCAGTGGGGGCAGGGTGGCTGAAGCTTTCTTT. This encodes CASSGGRVAEAFF.

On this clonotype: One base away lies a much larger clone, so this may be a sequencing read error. The DNA of the CDR3 is TGTGCCAGCAGCCAAGATGTAGCGGCGTACGAGCAGTACTTC. Protein: CASSQDVAAYEQYF. The chain combines TRBV3-1 with TRBJ2-7; possibly TRBD2 for D (6 bases). CDR3 length equals 14 residues. CDR1 LGHDT and CDR2 YNNKEL come from the germline V gene (reference sequence). Between the trimmed V and J ends, which lost 0 bases and 4 bases, there was a span of 10 bases.